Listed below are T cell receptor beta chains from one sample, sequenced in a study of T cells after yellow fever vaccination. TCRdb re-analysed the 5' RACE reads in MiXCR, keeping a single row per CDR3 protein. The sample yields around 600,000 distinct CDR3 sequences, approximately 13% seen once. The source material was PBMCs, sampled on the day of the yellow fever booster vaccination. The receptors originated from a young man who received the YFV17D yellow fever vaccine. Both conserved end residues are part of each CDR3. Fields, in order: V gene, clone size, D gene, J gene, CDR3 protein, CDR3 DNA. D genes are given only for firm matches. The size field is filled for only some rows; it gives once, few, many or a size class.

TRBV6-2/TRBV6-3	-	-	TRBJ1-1	CASNVAGRTEAFF	TGTGCCAGCAATGTTGCGGGGAGGACTGAAGCTTTCTTT
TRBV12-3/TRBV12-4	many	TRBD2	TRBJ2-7	CASRGTSGPYEQYF	TGTGCCAGCAGGGGGACTAGCGGTCCCTACGAGCAGTACTTC
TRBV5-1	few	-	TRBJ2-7	CASSPLAPGVGEQYF	TGCGCCAGCAGCCCTTTGGCTCCAGGGGTGGGCGAGCAGTACTTC
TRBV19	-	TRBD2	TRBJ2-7	CASSMDSGLFYEQYF	TGTGCCAGTAGTATGGATAGCGGGCTGTTCTACGAGCAGTACTTC
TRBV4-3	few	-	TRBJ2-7	CASSRNDPGHNYEQYF	TGCGCCAGCAGCCGCAACGACCCGGGACACAACTACGAGCAGTACTTC
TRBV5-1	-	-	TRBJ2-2	CASSLLDANTGELFF	TGCGCCAGCAGCTTATTAGACGCGAACACCGGGGAGCTGTTTTTT
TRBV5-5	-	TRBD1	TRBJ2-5	CASVGQGGQETQYF	TGTGCCAGCGTCGGACAGGGTGGCCAAGAGACCCAGTACTTC
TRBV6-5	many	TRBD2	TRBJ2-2	CASRTSSGSLGELFF	TGTGCCAGCAGGACATCTAGCGGGAGTCTCGGGGAGCTGTTTTTT
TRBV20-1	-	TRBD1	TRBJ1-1	CSASQGQGHTEAFF	TGCAGTGCTAGTCAGGGACAGGGACACACTGAAGCTTTCTTT
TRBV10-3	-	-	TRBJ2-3	CAISEDGYTNKQYF	TGTGCCATCAGTGAGGACGGGTATACAAACAAGCAGTATTTT
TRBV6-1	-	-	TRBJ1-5	CAGGGRDSNQPQHF	TGTGCCGGGGGAGGCCGGGATAGCAATCAGCCCCAGCATTTT
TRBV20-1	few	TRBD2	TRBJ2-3	CSARSLAGGTDTQYF	TGCAGTGCTAGAAGTCTAGCGGGAGGGACAGATACGCAGTATTTT
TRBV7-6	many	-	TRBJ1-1	CASSEIQGAPTEAFF	TGTGCCAGCAGCGAGATACAGGGAGCCCCCACTGAAGCTTTCTTT
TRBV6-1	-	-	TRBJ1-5	CASRRGTGNQPQHF	TGTGCCAGCAGGCGAGGGACGGGGAACCAGCCCCAGCATTTT
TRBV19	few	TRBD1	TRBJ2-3	CASTLLYGQATQYF	TGTGCCAGTACCCTTCTATACGGACAGGCTACGCAGTATTTT
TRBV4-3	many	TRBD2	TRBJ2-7	CASSQDRGPGTSSYEQYF	TGCGCCAGCAGCCAAGATAGGGGGCCCGGGACTAGCAGTTATGAGCAGTACTTC
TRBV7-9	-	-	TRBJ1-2	CASSVNRVPLGDGYTF	TGTGCCAGCAGCGTAAACCGGGTCCCCCTAGGGGATGGCTACACCTTC
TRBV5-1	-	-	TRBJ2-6	CASSLISGTGANVLTF	TGCGCCAGCAGCTTGATTAGCGGAACTGGGGCCAACGTCCTGACTTTC
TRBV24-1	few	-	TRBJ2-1	CATSAGGRGNPYNEQFF	TGTGCCACCAGTGCTGGGGGGCGGGGGAACCCCTACAATGAGCAGTTCTTC
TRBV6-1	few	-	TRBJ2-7	CASSRSFPLIAQGGEQYF	TGTGCCAGCAGCCGTTCTTTCCCGCTCATAGCTCAGGGTGGCGAGCAGTACTTC
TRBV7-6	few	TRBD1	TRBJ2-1	CASSQGATSYNEQFF	TGTGCCAGCAGCCAGGGGGCGACCTCCTACAATGAGCAGTTCTTC
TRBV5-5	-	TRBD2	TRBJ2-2	CASSFRGTSGGSGELFF	TGTGCCAGCAGCTTCCGCGGGACTAGCGGGGGCAGTGGGGAGCTGTTTTTT
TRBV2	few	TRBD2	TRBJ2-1	CASSRVAGEIEQFF	TGTGCCAGCAGTAGGGTAGCGGGAGAAATTGAGCAGTTCTTC
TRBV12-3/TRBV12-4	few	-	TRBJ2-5	CASNAGLLETQYF	TGTGCCAGCAACGCGGGCCTTTTGGAGACCCAGTACTTC
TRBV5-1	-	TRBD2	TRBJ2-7	CASSINPLAGSAYEQYF	TGCGCCAGCAGCATTAACCCACTAGCGGGGTCCGCCTACGAGCAGTACTTC
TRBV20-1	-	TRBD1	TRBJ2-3	CSGDRGDTQYF	TGCAGCGGGGACAGGGGAGATACGCAGTATTTT
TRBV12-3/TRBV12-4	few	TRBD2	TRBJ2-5	CASRILAGNQETQYF	TGTGCCAGCAGGATACTAGCGGGAAACCAAGAGACCCAGTACTTC
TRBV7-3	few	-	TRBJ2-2	CASSGRGTGELFF	TGTGCCAGCAGCGGCCGGGGGACCGGGGAGCTGTTTTTT
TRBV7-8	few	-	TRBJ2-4	CASSLGRGAASVPKNIQYF	TGTGCCAGCAGCTTAGGGCGAGGGGCGGCCTCAGTCCCCAAAAACATTCAGTACTTC
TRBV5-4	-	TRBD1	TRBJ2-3	CASSLGGQGSTDTQYF	TGTGCCAGCAGCTTGGGGGGACAGGGGAGCACAGATACGCAGTATTTT
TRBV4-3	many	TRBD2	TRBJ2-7	CASSQRAGPYEQYF	TGCGCCAGCAGCCAACGAGCGGGACCCTACGAGCAGTACTTC
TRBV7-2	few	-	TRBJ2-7	CASSSWLVETYYEQYF	TGTGCCAGCAGCTCCTGGCTAGTGGAGACTTACTACGAGCAGTACTTC
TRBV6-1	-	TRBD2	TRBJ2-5	CASREAGGETQYF	TGTGCCAGCAGAGAAGCGGGAGGAGAGACCCAGTACTTC
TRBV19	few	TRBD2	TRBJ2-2	CASSIVASGFAELFF	TGTGCCAGTAGTATAGTGGCTAGCGGATTTGCGGAGCTGTTTTTT
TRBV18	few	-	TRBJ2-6	CASSPRLENSGANVLTF	TGTGCCAGCTCACCCCGCTTAGAGAACTCTGGGGCCAACGTCCTGACTTTC
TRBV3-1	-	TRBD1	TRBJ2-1	CASSHSRNAGGWNEQFF	TGTGCCAGCAGCCATTCCCGGAATGCAGGGGGCTGGAATGAGCAGTTCTTC
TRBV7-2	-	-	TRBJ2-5	CASSSAGIQETQYF	TGTGCCAGCAGCTCGGCAGGGATCCAAGAGACCCAGTACTTC
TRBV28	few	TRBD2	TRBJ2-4	CASSLATSGSLAKNIQYF	TGTGCCAGCAGTTTGGCGACTAGCGGGAGCCTTGCCAAAAACATTCAGTACTTC
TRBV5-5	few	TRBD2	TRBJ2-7	CASSFEWQGLTYEQYF	TGTGCCAGCAGCTTTGAGTGGCAGGGACTAACCTACGAGCAGTACTTC
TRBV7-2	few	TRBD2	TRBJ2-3	CASSLVASGRFTDTQYF	TGTGCCAGCAGCTTAGTCGCTAGCGGGCGATTCACAGATACGCAGTATTTT
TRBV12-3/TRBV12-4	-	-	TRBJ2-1	CASSRDLSFYNEQFF	TGTGCCAGCTCGAGGGACCTTAGCTTCTACAATGAGCAGTTCTTC
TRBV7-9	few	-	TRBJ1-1	CASSLASGTANTEAFF	TGTGCCAGCAGCTTAGCCTCCGGGACGGCTAACACTGAAGCTTTCTTT
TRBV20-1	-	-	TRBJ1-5	CSARVGSNQPQHF	TGCAGTGCTAGAGTGGGGAGCAATCAGCCCCAGCATTTT
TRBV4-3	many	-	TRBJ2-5	CASSQSQQETQYF	TGCGCCAGCAGCCAGTCCCAGCAAGAGACCCAGTACTTC
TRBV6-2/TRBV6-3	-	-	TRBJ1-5	CASSYNQDSNQPQHF	TGTGCCAGCAGTTACAATCAGGACAGCAATCAGCCCCAGCATTTT
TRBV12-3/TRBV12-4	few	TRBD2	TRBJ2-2	CASRRLADTGELFF	TGTGCCAGCAGACGACTAGCGGACACCGGGGAGCTGTTTTTT
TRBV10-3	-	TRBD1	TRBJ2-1	CAISESTGAIAYNEQFF	TGTGCCATCAGTGAGTCGACAGGGGCGATCGCCTACAATGAGCAGTTCTTC
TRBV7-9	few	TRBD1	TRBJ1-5	CATTGGGDQPQHF	TGTGCCACGACAGGGGGAGGGGATCAGCCCCAGCATTTT
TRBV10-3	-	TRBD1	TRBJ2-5	CAIRGTASETQYF	TGTGCCATCAGAGGGACAGCGTCAGAGACCCAGTACTTC
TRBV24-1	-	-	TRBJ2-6	CATSGPGANVLTF	TGTGCCACCAGTGGACCTGGGGCCAACGTCCTGACTTTC
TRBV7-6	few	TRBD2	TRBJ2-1	CASSLGALAGYNEQFF	TGTGCCAGCAGCTTAGGAGCGCTAGCGGGGTACAATGAGCAGTTCTTC
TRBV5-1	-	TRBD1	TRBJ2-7	CASSEGAYPYEQYF	TGCGCCAGCAGTGAGGGGGCCTACCCCTACGAGCAGTACTTC
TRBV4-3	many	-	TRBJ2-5	CASSQDGLALEETQYF	TGCGCCAGCAGCCAAGATGGGCTAGCACTGGAAGAGACCCAGTACTTC
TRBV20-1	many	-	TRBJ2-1	CSASQNEQFF	TGCAGTGCTAGCCAGAATGAGCAGTTCTTC
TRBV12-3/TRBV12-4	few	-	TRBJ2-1	CASSFFAGPNEQFF	TGTGCCAGCAGTTTCTTTGCGGGACCCAATGAGCAGTTCTTC
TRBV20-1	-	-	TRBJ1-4	CSARGEGKLFF	TGCAGTGCTAGAGGGGAAGGAAAACTGTTTTTT
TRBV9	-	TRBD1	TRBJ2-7	CASSVTGTAPYEQYF	TGTGCCAGCAGCGTTACCGGGACAGCCCCCTACGAGCAGTACTTC